This section outlines one TCR beta chain sequence together with its context. Donors of Cohort 3 who recovered were those that had two negative PCRs, clearance, or symptom resolution. The CDR3 runs 14 residues. Trimming removed 3 bases at V and 2 bases at J, with 11 bases between. Germline V gene sequence: CDR1 SGHNT, CDR2 YYREEE (reference sequence). TCRdb's copy holds only in-frame clones and misses some; the assay was immunoSEQ multiplex PCR. There are approximately 270,000 clones in the sample; 80% to 90% occur only once, and around 1.8% lies in the top ten. The record originates from a study of blood T cell repertoires in COVID-19.

The clonotype originates from a woman aged 45-59 years who had recovered from COVID-19. Sequencing used PBMCs or T cells enriched from blood (not recorded which). The chain uses TRBV5-4 and TRBJ2-5; TRBD1 might be the D (6 bases). CDR3 residues: CASSSQGWQETQYF. CDR3 nucleotides: TGTGCCAGCAGCTCCCAGGGGTGGCAAGAGACCCAGTACTTC.